This TCR beta chain is from a study of long-term antiretroviral therapy in people with HIV. The trim removed 5 bases at V and 6 bases at J, leaving 10 bases unmatched. Germline V gene lookup returns CDR1 SNHLY and CDR2 FYNNEI. The CDR3 loop spans 15 amino acids. Post-ART PBMC samples numbered at least two per donor, and pre-ART ones at least one. immunoSEQ v3.0 was run at survey level. Data came from immunoSEQ multiplex PCR; TCRdb stores just in-frame clones and leaves some out. The sample carries about 30,000 clones, 95% recorded once. V and J are TRBV2 and TRBJ2-7; 10 bases match TRBD1. The TCR comes from a man aged 45-60 years with HIV. This specimen consisted of unsorted PBMCs, obtained 5.3 years after starting antiretroviral therapy. The CDR3 DNA follows: TGTGCCAGCAGTCCACCTAAGGGACAGGGGCCCGAGCAGTACTTC. Translation: CASSPPKGQGPEQYF.